This T cell receptor beta chain is from a study of T cell responses to AZD1222 COVID-19 vaccine. Whole-study findings and limits: Targeting of unmutated variant regions was reportedly seen in nearly half of spike-specific TCRs. Of the AZD1222 recipients, only 5 to 7 were seropositive at baseline. There were mostly white British donors and more females than males, and clonal diversity was possibly underestimated.

Trimming removed 9 bases from V and 0 bases from J, with 22 bases in between. CDR3 length: 16 residues. The germline gives CDR1 SGHNT, CDR2 YYREEE (reference sequence). A remark on this clone: Its antigen is unidentified.

Clones were sequenced by immunoSEQ multiplex PCR, and TCRdb holds only the in-frame ones, with some missing. The sample lists 120,000 or so clones, about nine tenths occurring once. This receptor was taken from an adult in good health. This specimen consisted of peripheral blood, obtained on day 0 of AZD1222 vaccination. The chain is built from TRBV5-4 and TRBJ2-7; D might be TRBD1 or TRBD2, each matching 5 bases. The chain's CDR3 is CANPRDPGRDSYEQYF. In DNA, the CDR3 is TGTGCCAACCCTAGGGACCCGGGACGGGACTCCTACGAGCAGTACTTC.